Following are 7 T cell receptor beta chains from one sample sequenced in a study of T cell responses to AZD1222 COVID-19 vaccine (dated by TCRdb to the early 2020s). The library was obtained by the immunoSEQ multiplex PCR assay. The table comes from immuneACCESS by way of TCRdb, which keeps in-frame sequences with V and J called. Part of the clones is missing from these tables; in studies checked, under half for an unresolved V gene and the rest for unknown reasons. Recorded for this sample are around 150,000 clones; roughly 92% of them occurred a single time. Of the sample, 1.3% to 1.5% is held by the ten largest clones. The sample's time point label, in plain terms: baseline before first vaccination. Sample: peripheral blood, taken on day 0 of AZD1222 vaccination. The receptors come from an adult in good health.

The CDR3 protein is CAWSLFSTEAFF. In nucleotides, the CDR3 is TGTGCCTGGTCCCTATTCAGCACTGAAGCTTTCTTT. This chain connects TRBV30 to TRBJ1-1; D call uncertain. Germline assignment: CDR1 GTSNPN and CDR2 SVGIG (reference sequence). This CDR3 comprises 12 residues. With 5 bases removed from V and 4 bases from J, the gap between germline ends came to 11 bases.

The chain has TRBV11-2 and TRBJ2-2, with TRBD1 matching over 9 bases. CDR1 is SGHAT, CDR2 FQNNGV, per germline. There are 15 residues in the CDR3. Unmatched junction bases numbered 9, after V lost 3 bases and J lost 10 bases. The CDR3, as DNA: TGTGCCAGCAGCTTCCGGGACAGGGTCCCACTGGAGCTGTTTTTT. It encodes CASSFRDRVPLELFF.

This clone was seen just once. CDR3 bases: TGCGCCAGCAGCTTATCCGGGCCCAGGGGTCTGGAAGAGACCCAGTACTTC. As protein: CASSLSGPRGLEETQYF. This chain connects TRBV5-1 to TRBJ2-5, with D perhaps matching TRBD1 (6 bases). The CDR3 spans 17 residues. The V end lost 2 bases, the J end lost 3 bases, and 20 bases lay between the germline ends. CDR1 SGHRS and CDR2 YFSETQ come from the germline V gene.

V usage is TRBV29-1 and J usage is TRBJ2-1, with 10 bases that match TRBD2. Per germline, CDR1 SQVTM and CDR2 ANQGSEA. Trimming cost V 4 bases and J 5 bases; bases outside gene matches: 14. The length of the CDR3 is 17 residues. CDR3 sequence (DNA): TGCAGCGTTGTTATGTCTCAGCGGGGGGGCTGGGACAATGAGCAGTTCTTC. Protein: CSVVMSQRGGWDNEQFF.

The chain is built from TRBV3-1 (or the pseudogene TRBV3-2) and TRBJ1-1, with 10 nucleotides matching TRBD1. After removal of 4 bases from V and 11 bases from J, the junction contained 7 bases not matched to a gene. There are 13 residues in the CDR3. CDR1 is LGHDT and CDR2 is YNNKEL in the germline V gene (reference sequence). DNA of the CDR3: TGTGCCAGCAGCCTAGACCGGACAGGGGGGGCTTTCTTT. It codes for CASSLDRTGGAFF.

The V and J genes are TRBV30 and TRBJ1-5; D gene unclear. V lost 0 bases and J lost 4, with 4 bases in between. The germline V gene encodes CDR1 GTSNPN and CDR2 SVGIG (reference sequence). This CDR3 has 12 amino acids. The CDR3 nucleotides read TGTGCCTGGAGTGTAGAGAATCAGCCCCAGCATTTT. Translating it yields CAWSVENQPQHF.

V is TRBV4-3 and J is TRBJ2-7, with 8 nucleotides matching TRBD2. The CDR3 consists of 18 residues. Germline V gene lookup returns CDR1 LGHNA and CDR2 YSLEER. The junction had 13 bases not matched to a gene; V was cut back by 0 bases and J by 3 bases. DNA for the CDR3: TGCGCCAGCAGCCAAGATCGGATATTTAGCGGGACTTACTACGAGCAGTACTTC. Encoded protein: CASSQDRIFSGTYYEQYF.